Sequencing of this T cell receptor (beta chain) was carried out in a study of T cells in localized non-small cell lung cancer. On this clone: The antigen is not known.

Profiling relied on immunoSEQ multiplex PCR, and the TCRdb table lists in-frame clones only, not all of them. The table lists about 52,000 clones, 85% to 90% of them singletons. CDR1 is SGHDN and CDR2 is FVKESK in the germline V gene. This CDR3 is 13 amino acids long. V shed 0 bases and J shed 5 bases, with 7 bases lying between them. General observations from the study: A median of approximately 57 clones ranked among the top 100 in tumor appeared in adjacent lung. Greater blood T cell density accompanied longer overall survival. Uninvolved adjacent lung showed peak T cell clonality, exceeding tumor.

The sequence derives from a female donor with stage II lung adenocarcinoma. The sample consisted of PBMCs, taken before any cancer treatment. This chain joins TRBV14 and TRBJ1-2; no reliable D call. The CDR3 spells CASSQDPGYGYTF. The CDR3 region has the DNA TGTGCCAGCAGCCAAGATCCAGGATATGGCTACACCTTC. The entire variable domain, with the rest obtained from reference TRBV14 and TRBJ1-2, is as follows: EAGVTQFPSHSVIEKGQTVTLRCDPISGHDNLYWYRRVMGKEIKFLLHFVKESKQDESGMPNNRFLAERTGGTYSTLKVQPAELEDSGVYFCASSQDPGYGYTFGSGTRLTVV.